This record concerns one TCR beta chain sequence. Its antigen remains unknown. The entry originates in a study of cytomegalovirus exposure and HLA in healthy donors. Broader study findings: In a later analysis, the majority of CMV-associated beta chains seemingly showed HLA restriction. In a later analysis, HLA-associated TCR beta chains were more clonally expanded than equally common others. Reports showed the classifier diagnosing cytomegalovirus status with high specificity and sensitivity.

The length of the CDR3 is 14 residues. The germline gives CDR1 SNHLY, CDR2 FYNNEI. A multiplex PCR was run with 60 Vbeta primers and 13 Jbeta primers. In the study's own analysis: An analysis that came later counted 80 million or so unique TCR beta chains, roughly 11 million shared. Method: immunoSEQ multiplex PCR; TCRdb's copy keeps in-frame clones and lacks some. D and trimming come from the DNA, and the V and J calls and clone size come from that table. Among around 130,000 clones listed, about four fifths were seen once. The sequence came from a man younger than 45 in good health and CMV-seronegative. The specimen sequenced was PBMCs. The chain is built from TRBV2 and TRBJ2-5; possibly TRBD2 for D (6 bases). The end of the DNA fits TRBJ2-7 better, so the J call may be wrong. For the CDR3, the DNA is TGTGCCAGCATACGTGGGGGGTCCGGGGTCGAGCAGTACTTC. As protein: CASIRGGSGVEQYF.